Listed here is a single TCR beta chain. Its cognate antigen is unknown. The sample comes from a study of cytomegalovirus exposure and HLA in healthy donors. The CDR3 length is 15 residues. Germline V gene lookup returns CDR1 MNHEY and CDR2 SVGAGI. Trimming shortened V by 0 bases and J by 4 bases, and 12 bases separated the two germline ends. PCR amplification relied on 60 Vbeta primers (plus 13 Jbeta primers). Profiling relied on immunoSEQ multiplex PCR, and the TCRdb table lists in-frame clones only, not all of them. This table has 90,000 or so clones, more than 70% appearing once. Findings and limits, study-wide: Later analysis suggested most CMV-associated TCR beta chains were HLA-restricted.

This clonotype was obtained from a man aged 60 to 75 in good health and CMV-seronegative. The genes are TRBV6-5 and TRBJ2-5, with a tentative D call TRBD1 (5 bases). The source material was PBMCs. The CDR3 loop is CASSYSAGWGETQYF. CDR3 nucleotides: TGTGCCAGCAGTTACTCGGCAGGGTGGGGAGAGACCCAGTACTTC.